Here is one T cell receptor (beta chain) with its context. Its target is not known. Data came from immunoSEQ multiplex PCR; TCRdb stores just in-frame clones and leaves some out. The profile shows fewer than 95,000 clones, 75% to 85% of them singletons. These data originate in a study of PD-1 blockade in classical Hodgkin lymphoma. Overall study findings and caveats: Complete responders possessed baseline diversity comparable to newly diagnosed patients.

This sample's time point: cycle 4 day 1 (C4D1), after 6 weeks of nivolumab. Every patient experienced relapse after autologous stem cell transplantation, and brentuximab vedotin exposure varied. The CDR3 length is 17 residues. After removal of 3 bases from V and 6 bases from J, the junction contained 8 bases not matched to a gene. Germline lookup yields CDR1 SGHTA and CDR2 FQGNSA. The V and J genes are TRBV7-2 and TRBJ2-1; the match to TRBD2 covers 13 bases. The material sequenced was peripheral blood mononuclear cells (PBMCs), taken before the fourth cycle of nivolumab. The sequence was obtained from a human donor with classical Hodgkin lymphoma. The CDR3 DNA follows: TGTGCCAGCAGCTTGAGCTCAGGACTAGCGGGAGCCAATGAGCAGTTCTTC. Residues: CASSLSSGLAGANEQFF.